This TCR beta chain was obtained from a study of identical twins. Unique molecular identifiers were in the cDNA, with template-switch universal primer binding. TCRdb re-derived calls from the 5' RACE reads in MiXCR, one entry per CDR3 protein. The table records about 240,000 distinct CDR3 sequences, 7.5% of them present only once. Study-level points and caveats: Abundant beta clonotypes from cord blood had fewer insertions, unlike memory repertoires, which showed none. The authors noted that invariant MAIT and iNKT cells could partly confound zero-insertion analyses. Findings depended on cross-sectional statistics rather than tracking the same donors.

Comment on this clonotype: Antigen: not known.

Germline V gives CDR1 MNHEY, CDR2 SMNVEV (reference sequence). Trimming took off 5 bases at V and 5 bases at J, with 16 bases between the two ends. The CDR3 extends over 14 amino acids. This sample also belongs to another study, concerning yellow fever vaccine responses in identical twins.

This chain uses TRBV27 with TRBJ2-7, with D possibly matching TRBD1 (5 bases). The sequencing input was CD8+ T cells sorted from blood. The receptor was isolated from a woman between 18 and 29 years old in good health. The DNA for the CDR3 is TGTGCCAGCAGTCCGCTAGGGGAAGGCCACGAGCAGTACGTC. This codes for CASSPLGEGHEQYV.